The text below deals with one T cell receptor (beta chain). Sequenced by immunoSEQ multiplex PCR; TCRdb stores in-frame clones only, minus some. The top ten clones hold approximately 50% of a sample with 80,000 to 100,000 clones, 60% to 75% of them seen once. The data were taken from a study of shared clonotypes between healthy human individuals. Germline V gives CDR1 SGHRS, CDR2 YFSETQ. V lost 5 bases, J lost 0 bases, and 2 bases lay in between. This CDR3 contains 11 residues. This sequence joins TRBV5-1 and TRBJ1-1; unclear D gene. This sequence was found in a man aged 30 to 39 in good health. Sequencing was done on a sample of memory CD8+ T cells sorted from blood. Specified subset: CD45RO+ cells pooled with CCR7-negative TemRA cells. CDR3 nucleotides: TGCGCCAGCAGAATGAACACTGAAGCTTTCTTT. Translation gives CASRMNTEAFF.